Here is one TCR beta chain with its context. Its specificity is unknown. TCRdb keeps only in-frame clones here, not all; method: immunoSEQ multiplex PCR. The sample records roughly 380,000 clones, 88% being singletons. Germline V CDR1 and CDR2: MDHEN, SYDVKM. With 4 bases removed from V and 0 bases from J, the gap between germline ends came to 8 bases. CDR3 length: 14 residues. This sample was included in a study of Ad26.COV2.S vaccination and SARS-CoV-2 variants. Looking at the study overall: Donor participated within the Ad26.COV2.S arm of the COV1001 trial. Study conclusions and caveats: Spike-specific TCR breadth was greater after Ad26.COV2.S than placebo. Participants given vaccine showed non-spike TCR breadth similar to that of placebo recipients.

The treatment: around 19 received Ad26.COV2.S at low or high dose, single or two shots; several received placebo; per-sample allocation not given. Collection of the samples took place on day 63 after the first injection of vaccine or placebo. Sequenced material: peripheral blood, taken in a trial of Ad26.COV2.S vaccine versus placebo. The chain uses TRBV28 and TRBJ2-3; weak D call: TRBD1 (6 bases). This sequence was found in a person between 18 and 65 years old who received the Ad26.COV2.S COVID-19 vaccine or a placebo. The CDR3 sequence is CASSWDTSTDTQYF. In DNA, the CDR3 is TGTGCCAGCAGTTGGGACACTAGCACAGATACGCAGTATTTT.